This T cell receptor beta chain is from a study of blood T cell repertoires in COVID-19. Turning to the study itself: Material from acute and convalescent COVID-19 was sourced from the United States, Italy and Spain. From T cells, B-cell-depleted T cells, or PBMCs came the material, which was cDNA or gDNA.

Authors' processing steps: Counts of nucleated cells, estimated from reference gene primer amplification, were obtained. Produced via immunoSEQ multiplex PCR; TCRdb's table is partial and in-frame only. The V and J calls and clone size are taken from that table; D and trimming were inferred from the DNA. The sample contains about 180,000 clones, approximately 86% of which appear only once. This CDR3 region has 13 residues. Germline CDR1 SGHRS, CDR2 YFSETQ. Trimming stripped 7 bases from V and 3 bases from J, with 8 bases between. This clone was observed once. The receptor comes from a man aged 50 to 60 with active or convalescent COVID-19. This chain links TRBV5-1 with TRBJ2-6; D gene unclear. The sequenced sample consisted of peripheral blood. The CDR3 is CASQAGGANVLTF. In DNA form, the CDR3 reads TGCGCCAGCCAGGCCGGTGGGGCCAACGTCCTGACTTTC.